Shown below are 23 T cell receptor beta chains from a single sample sequenced in a study of lymphopenia after photon versus proton radiotherapy. Sequenced by immunoSEQ multiplex PCR; TCRdb stores in-frame clones only, minus some. The table lists 35,000 to 45,000 clones, approximately 83% of them singletons. The material sequenced was peripheral blood, taken from a patient treated with proton-based radiotherapy. These receptors were obtained from a woman aged 70-85 years with pancreatic cancer.

Worth noting for this clone: One end of the junction varies from germline; a read error may be responsible. The chain employs TRBV7-7 and TRBJ2-1, with D tentatively TRBD2 (6 bases). The CDR3 sequence is 16 residues long. CDR1 and CDR2 (germline): SSHAT, FNYEAQ (reference sequence). The CDR3 loop reads CASSLNEGSGYNEQFF. The CDR3 nucleotides are TGTGCTAGCAGCTTAAACGAAGGTAGCGGCTACAATGAGCAGTTCTTC. Full variable domain (missing parts from reference TRBV7-7 and TRBJ2-1): GAGVSQSPRYKVTKRGQDVTLRCDPISSHATLYWYQQALGQGPEFLTYFNYEAQPDKSGLPSDRFSAERPEGSISTLTIQRTEQRDSAMYRCASSLNEGSGYNEQFFGPGTRLTVL.

This clone was seen once. V and J are TRBV19 and TRBJ2-1, with 7 bases fitting TRBD2. This CDR3 is built from 14 residues. The V gene end was trimmed by 8 bases and the J gene end by 9 bases; junction bases not matched to a gene: 13. The germline V gene has CDR1 LNHDA and CDR2 SQIVND (reference sequence). CDR3 in amino acids: CASQAGEGRGEQFF. In DNA, the CDR3 is TGTGCCAGTCAGGCGGGAGAGGGACGCGGTGAGCAGTTCTTC.

The rearrangement uses TRBV2 and TRBJ2-7; tentatively, D is TRBD1 (7 bases). The length of the CDR3 is 18 residues. Germline CDR1 is SNHLY and CDR2 is FYNNEI. V lost 7 bases and J 3 bases, leaving 28 bases between the germline ends. The CDR3 coding sequence is TGTGCCAGCACCGAAGGGGGGACAGTCAGTCCTTGGGTCTACGAGCAGTACTTC. Its protein is CASTEGGTVSPWVYEQYF.

The rearrangement links TRBV7-2 to TRBJ2-1; TRBD2 is a possible D gene (6 bases). The V and J ends lost 5 bases and 3 bases respectively, with 14 bases between them. Germline CDR1 reads SGHTA; CDR2 reads FQGNSA. The CDR3 runs 15 residues. The CDR3 protein is CASSPQRGIYNEQFF. The CDR3 DNA reads as TGTGCCAGCAGCCCCCAACGGGGGATCTACAATGAGCAGTTCTTC.

The CDR3 DNA reads as TGTGCCAGCAGCGTAATTGCTGGGGCCAACGTCCTGACTTTC. Translation gives CASSVIAGANVLTF. V is TRBV9 and J is TRBJ2-6; D is unclear. The germline V and J ends were trimmed by 1 base and 2 bases, with 4 bases remaining between them. Germline CDR1 and CDR2: SGDLS and YYNGEE. There are 14 residues in the CDR3.

The V call is TRBV7-8, the J call TRBJ2-1; 10 bases fit TRBD1. V shed 5 bases and J 3 bases; nucleotides not matched to a gene: 7. The CDR3 extends over 16 amino acids. Germline CDR1 and CDR2: SGHVS and FQNEAQ. DNA for the CDR3: TGTGCCAGCAGCCCATCGCGGACAGGGGGCTACAATGAGCAGTTCTTC. This codes for CASSPSRTGGYNEQFF.

The rearrangement uses TRBV5-1 and TRBJ2-5; D may be TRBD2 (6 bases). The germline V gene has CDR1 SGHRS and CDR2 YFSETQ. Between the trimmed V and J ends, which lost 4 bases and 7 bases, there was a span of 11 bases. This CDR3 region has 12 residues. The CDR3 sequence is CASSVEGGTQYF. DNA of the CDR3: TGCGCCAGCAGCGTGGAGGGCGGGACCCAGTACTTC.

This clone is a singleton in its sample. The chain links TRBV10-3 to TRBJ2-2; 9 nucleotides line up with TRBD2. CDR3 length equals 17 residues. V gave up 8 bases and J gave up 5 bases; unmatched junction bases: 15. Germline values: CDR1 ENHRY, CDR2 SYGVKD. CDR3 amino acids: CAIPQVKGLAETGELFF. The CDR3 region has the DNA TGTGCCATCCCCCAAGTCAAGGGACTAGCAGAAACCGGGGAGCTGTTTTTT.

V gene TRBV5-4 combines with J gene TRBJ1-1; D perhaps matches TRBD1 (5 bases). The V gene's germline CDR1 is SGHNT and CDR2 YYREEE (reference sequence). The CDR3 has 15 amino acids. V was clipped by 0 bases and J by 7 bases, with 16 bases between them. CDR3 protein: CASSLGGDVIFEAFF. In DNA form, the CDR3 reads TGTGCCAGCAGCTTGGGAGGGGACGTTATCTTTGAAGCTTTCTTT.

The V gene is TRBV5-8, the J gene TRBJ1-2; D gene ambiguous. CDR3 length: 13 amino acids. V lost 0 bases, J lost 0 bases, and 3 bases lay in between. Germline V gene data show CDR1 as SGHTS and CDR2 as YDEGEE. The CDR3 DNA sequence: TGTGCCAGCAGCTTGGGTGCTAACTATGGCTACACCTTC. This codes for CASSLGANYGYTF.

The chain employs TRBV27 and TRBJ2-1; TRBD2 matches at 9 bases. The V gene end was trimmed by 4 bases and the J gene end by 5 bases; junction bases not matched to a gene: 18. The CDR3 length is 19 residues. CDR1 and CDR2 from the germline V gene are MNHEY and SMNVEV (reference sequence). CDR3 region: CASSSWGRGLAGPDNEQFF. DNA of the CDR3: TGTGCCAGCAGTTCTTGGGGGAGGGGGCTAGCGGGACCCGACAATGAGCAGTTCTTC.

This clone was seen once. The CDR3 loop is CAISESERILGVTEAFF. CDR3 sequence (DNA): TGTGCCATCAGTGAGTCCGAACGGATCCTAGGTGTGACTGAAGCTTTCTTT. The V gene is TRBV10-3, the J gene TRBJ1-1, with no clear D. The germline V gene has CDR1 ENHRY and CDR2 SYGVKD. Trimming cost V 0 bases and J 5 bases, with 19 bases left between them. The CDR3 has 17 residues.

V usage is TRBV5-5 and J usage is TRBJ2-7; either TRBD1 or TRBD2 may fit D (5 bases each). CDR1 and CDR2 (germline): SGHKS, YYEKEE (reference sequence). With 0 bases removed from V and 5 bases from J, the gap between germline ends came to 21 bases. The CDR3 contains 17 residues. This CDR3 is CASSLAPRGRYPNEQYF. CDR3 sequence (DNA): TGTGCCAGCAGCTTGGCCCCCCGGGGCCGATACCCAAACGAGCAGTACTTC. The whole variable domain, remainder taken from reference TRBV5-5 and TRBJ2-7, is DAGVTQSPTHLIKTRGQQVTLRCSPISGHKSVSWYQQVLGQGPQFIFQYYEKEERGRGNFPDRFSARQFPNYSSELNVNALLLGDSALYLCASSLAPRGRYPNEQYFGPGTRLTVT.

The chain combines TRBV18 with TRBJ1-4, with D unresolved. Germline CDR1 is KGHSH and CDR2 is LQKENI. The V gene lost 2 bases and the J gene lost 4 bases, with 11 bases spanning the gap. CDR3 length: 15 residues. The CDR3 sequence: CASSPAATGNEKLFF. CDR3 DNA sequence: TGTGCCAGCTCACCAGCGGCCACCGGTAATGAAAAACTGTTTTTT.

This CDR3 reads CASSPGTAYEQYF. The CDR3 DNA is TGCGCCAGCAGCCCAGGGACAGCATACGAGCAGTACTTC. The chain carries TRBV5-1 and TRBJ2-7; TRBD1 aligns across 7 bases. Germline assignment: CDR1 SGHRS and CDR2 YFSETQ. CDR3 size: 13 residues. J lost 4 bases, V lost 4 bases, and 5 bases had no gene match.

The genes are TRBV28 and TRBJ2-7; tentatively, D is TRBD1 or TRBD2 (6 bases each). V lost 8 bases, J lost 3 bases, and 17 bases lay in between. The CDR3 is made up of 14 amino acids. CDR1 and CDR2 (germline): MDHEN, SYDVKM. As DNA, the CDR3 is TGTGCCAGCGTAGGAGGGGGAGAAATCTACGAGCAGTACTTC. This codes for CASVGGGEIYEQYF.

This clone was detected only once. This chain uses TRBV4-3 with TRBJ1-2; 8 bases align to TRBD1. V dropped 0 bases and J dropped 6; count of bases not matched to a gene: 9. Per the germline V gene, CDR1 is LGHNA and CDR2 is YSLEER. There are 16 residues in the CDR3. This CDR3 is CASSQEGSRTGNGYTF. Written as DNA, the CDR3 is TGCGCCAGCAGCCAAGAGGGGAGCAGGACAGGGAATGGCTACACCTTC.

This clone showed up just a few times. The chain has TRBV11-3 and TRBJ2-1; D remains unclear. The CDR3 runs to 12 residues. Looked up from germline, CDR1 is SGHNT and CDR2 is YENEEA. Between the trimmed V and J ends, which lost 8 bases and 10 bases, there was a span of 15 bases. In nucleotides, the CDR3 is TGTGCCAGCCTAAACGGACCCGGGGAGCAGTTCTTC. Translating gives CASLNGPGEQFF.

In regard to this clone: The junction shows a germline mismatch at one end, possibly a read error. This chain uses TRBV7-7 with TRBJ2-4, with TRBD2 matching over 16 bases. The germline gives CDR1 SSHAT, CDR2 FNYEAQ (reference sequence). This CDR3 spans 20 amino acids. The CDR3 reads CASSLRGTSGRAIAKNIQYF. The CDR3 DNA sequence: TGTGCTAGCAGCCTCCGCGGGACTAGCGGGAGGGCCATTGCCAAAAACATTCAGTACTTC.

J is TRBJ2-7 and V is TRBV10-3, with a weak D call TRBD2 (6 bases). Germline lookup yields CDR1 ENHRY and CDR2 SYGVKD. Trimming pared 8 bases from V and 3 bases from J, leaving 14 bases between. This CDR3 contains 13 residues. The CDR3 protein is CAIGASVFYEQYF. DNA of the CDR3: TGTGCCATCGGGGCTAGCGTGTTCTACGAGCAGTACTTC.

The V gene is TRBV4-3, the J gene TRBJ2-2; 13 bases align to TRBD2. Germline values: CDR1 LGHNA, CDR2 YSLEER. V shed 4 bases, J shed 6 bases, and the junction held 5 bases outside the gene matches. This CDR3 comprises 16 residues. Written as DNA, the CDR3 is TGCGCCAGCAGCCCACTAGCGGGAGGGCTGGCCGGGGAGCTGTTTTTT. It translates to CASSPLAGGLAGELFF.

V and J are TRBV19 and TRBJ1-1; a weak D match, TRBD1 (6 bases). V dropped 5 bases and J dropped 6 bases, with 19 bases sitting between them. Germline V gene data show CDR1 as LNHDA and CDR2 as SQIVND (reference sequence). The CDR3 is 15 amino acids. The CDR3 sequence: CASSVQTGFLAEAFF. The DNA of the CDR3 is TGTGCCAGTAGTGTGCAAACAGGGTTTCTCGCTGAAGCTTTCTTT.

The rearrangement links TRBV28 to TRBJ1-2; 8 positions agree with TRBD1. The junction had 6 bases not matched to a gene; V was cut back by 4 bases and J by 2 bases. Germline assignment: CDR1 MDHEN and CDR2 SYDVKM. This CDR3 has 15 amino acids. CDR3 region: CASSSYAGGNYGYTF. In nucleotides, the CDR3 is TGTGCCAGCAGTTCCTACGCAGGGGGCAACTATGGCTACACCTTC.